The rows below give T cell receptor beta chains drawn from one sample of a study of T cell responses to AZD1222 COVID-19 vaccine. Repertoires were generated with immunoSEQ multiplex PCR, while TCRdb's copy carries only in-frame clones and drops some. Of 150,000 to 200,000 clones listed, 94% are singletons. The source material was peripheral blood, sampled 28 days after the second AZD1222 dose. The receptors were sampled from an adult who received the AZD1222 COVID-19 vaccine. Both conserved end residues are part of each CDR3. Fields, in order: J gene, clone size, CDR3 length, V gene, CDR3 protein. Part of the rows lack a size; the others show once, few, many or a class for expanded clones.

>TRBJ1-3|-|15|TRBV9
CASSGTGGSGNTIYF
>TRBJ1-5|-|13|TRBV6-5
CASSSGGDQPQHF
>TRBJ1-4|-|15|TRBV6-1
CASSEVTGGGEKLFF
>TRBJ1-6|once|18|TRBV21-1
CASSRVPGRQLTNSPLHF
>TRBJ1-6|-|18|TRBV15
CATSRDHSGANYNSPLHF
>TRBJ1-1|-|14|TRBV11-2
CASSATRGLAEAFF
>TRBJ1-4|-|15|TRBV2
CASTPNGLDNEKLFF
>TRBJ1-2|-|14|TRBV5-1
CASSLGQSNYGYTF
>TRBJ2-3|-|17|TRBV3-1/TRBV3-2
CASSQDPAGRNTDTQYF
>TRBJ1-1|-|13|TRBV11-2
CASSFSGVAEAFF
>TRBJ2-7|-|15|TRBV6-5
CASSPNPGTFYEQYF
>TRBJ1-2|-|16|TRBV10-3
CAIRGRQGARSYGYTF
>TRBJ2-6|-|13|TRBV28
CASRGGGANVLTF
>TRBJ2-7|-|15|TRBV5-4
CASSLNNRGSYEQYF
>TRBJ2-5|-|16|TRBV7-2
CASSLSRLSGKETQYF
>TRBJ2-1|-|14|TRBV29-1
CSDTGLAGSNEQFF
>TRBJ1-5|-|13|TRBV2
CASSDQGWQPQHF
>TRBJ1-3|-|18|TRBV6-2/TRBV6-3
CASTPGRGYSDSGNTIYF
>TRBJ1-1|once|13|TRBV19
CASKEGAHTEAFF
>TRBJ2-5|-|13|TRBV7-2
CASSPTRLETQYF
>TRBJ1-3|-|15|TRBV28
CASSLSGNEGNTIYF
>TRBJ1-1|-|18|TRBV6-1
CASSAGTGPFMRGTEAFF
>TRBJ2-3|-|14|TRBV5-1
CASSLSGTQNLPYF
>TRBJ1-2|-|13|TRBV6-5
CASKLGTNYGYTF
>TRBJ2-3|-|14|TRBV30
CAWSVSAVADTQYF
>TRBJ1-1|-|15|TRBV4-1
CASSSGQGGFTEAFF
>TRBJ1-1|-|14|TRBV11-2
CASRRQGQGAEAFF
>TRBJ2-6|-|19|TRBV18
CASSPDRRDREGGANVLTF
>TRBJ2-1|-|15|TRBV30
CAWSGDLSSYNEQFF
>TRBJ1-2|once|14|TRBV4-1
CASSLNRDLYGYTF
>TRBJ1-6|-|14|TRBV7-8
CASTLLGQTQPLHF
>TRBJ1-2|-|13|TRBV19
CASSIRTPYGYTF
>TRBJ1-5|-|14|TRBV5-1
CASSPNSANQPQHF
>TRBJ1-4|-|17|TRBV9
CASSSGTGPHFNEKLFF
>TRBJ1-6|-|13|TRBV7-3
CASSLSDVSPLHF
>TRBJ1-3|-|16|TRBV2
CASSGPGQGYGNTIYF
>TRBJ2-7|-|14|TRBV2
CASRSTSGTYEQYF
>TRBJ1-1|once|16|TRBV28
CASSLFRGTVNTEAFF
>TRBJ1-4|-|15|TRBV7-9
CASSPGEAEGEKLFF
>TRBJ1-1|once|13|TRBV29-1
CSVGAGGSTEAFF
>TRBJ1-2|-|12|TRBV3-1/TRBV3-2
CASSQGLTGATF